The T cell receptor beta chain under discussion was sequenced for a study of blood T cell repertoires in COVID-19. Only in-frame clones appear in the TCRdb table, and some are missing; sequencing was by immunoSEQ multiplex PCR. The sample shows under 110,000 clones, approximately 81% of them seen only once. The length of the CDR3 is 14 residues. Germline loops: CDR1 MGHRA, CDR2 YSYEKL. Trimming took off 0 bases at V and 9 bases at J, with 15 bases between the two ends. This receptor was identified in a woman in her 70s with active or convalescent COVID-19. This chain links TRBV4-1 with TRBJ2-7; weak D call: TRBD2 (6 bases). The sample comprised peripheral blood. CDR3 in DNA: TGCGCCAGCAGCCAAGACTGGACTACCCCCAGGCAGTACTTC. Protein: CASSQDWTTPRQYF.